This T cell receptor (beta chain) was sequenced in a study of spatial heterogeneity in lung cancer. Details on this clonotype: What it recognizes is unknown.

One entry per CDR3 protein results from TCRdb running MiXCR on the 5' RACE reads. The sample contains 3,000 to 4,000 distinct CDR3 sequences, less than 10% of which appear only once. The time point was: sample taken at primary tumor resection. The donors, approximately 66 patients with untreated early-stage non-small cell lung cancer, provided the samples. Whole RNA, isolated from tumor, nontumor lung or frozen PBMC, was sequenced without prior sorting. This CDR3 spans 13 amino acids. Germline V gives CDR1 SGHAT, CDR2 FQDESV (reference sequence). V gave up 2 bases and J gave up 3 bases; unmatched junction bases: 1. The study's findings and limits: Ubiquitous and regional nonsynonymous mutations were each tracked by the matching count of ubiquitous or regional expanded TCRs. The number of expanded tumor alpha and beta chains correlated with mutation number.

This clonotype was sampled from a male donor with early-stage non-small cell lung cancer. This chain links TRBV11-1 with TRBJ2-7; TRBD1 aligns across 7 bases. The sequencing used lung tumor tissue, collected at surgery. CDR3: CASSLRQGYEQYF. CDR3 bases: TGTGCCAGCAGCTTAAGACAGGGCTACGAGCAGTACTTC.